This TCR beta chain was documented in a study of T cell responses to AZD1222 COVID-19 vaccine. Whole-study findings and limits: Spike-specific TCR breadth and depth grew following two AZD1222 doses. The donor cohort was predominantly white British with a female majority, and clonal diversity may have been underestimated. Epitopes outside B.1.351 and B.1.1.7 mutated regions reportedly drew nearly half of spike TCRs.

A remark on this clone: Its specificity is unknown.

Per germline, CDR1 MNHNS and CDR2 SASEGT. The CDR3 has 14 residues. The V end was cut by 2 bases, the J end by 0 bases, with 7 bases between. Generated by immunoSEQ multiplex PCR, the TCRdb table keeps only in-frame clones and is missing some. The sample consists of under 130,000 clones, around 95% of them appearing once. This TCR came from an adult in good health. The V and J genes are TRBV6-1 and TRBJ1-1, with a tentative D call TRBD1 (6 bases). Here the sequenced sample was peripheral blood, taken on day 0 of AZD1222 vaccination. For the CDR3, the DNA is TGTGCCAGCAGTGAAAGGGACATGAACACTGAAGCTTTCTTT. It yields the protein CASSERDMNTEAFF.